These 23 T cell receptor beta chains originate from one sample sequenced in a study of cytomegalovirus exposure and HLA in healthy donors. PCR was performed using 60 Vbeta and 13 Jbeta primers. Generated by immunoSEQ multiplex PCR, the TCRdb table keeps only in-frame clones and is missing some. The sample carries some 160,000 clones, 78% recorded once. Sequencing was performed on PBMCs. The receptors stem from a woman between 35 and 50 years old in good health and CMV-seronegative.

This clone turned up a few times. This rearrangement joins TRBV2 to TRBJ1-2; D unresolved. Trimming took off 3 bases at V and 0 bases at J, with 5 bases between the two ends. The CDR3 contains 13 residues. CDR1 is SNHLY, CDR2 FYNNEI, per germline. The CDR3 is CASSDPANYGYTF. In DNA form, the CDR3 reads TGTGCCAGCAGTGACCCGGCTAACTATGGCTACACCTTC.

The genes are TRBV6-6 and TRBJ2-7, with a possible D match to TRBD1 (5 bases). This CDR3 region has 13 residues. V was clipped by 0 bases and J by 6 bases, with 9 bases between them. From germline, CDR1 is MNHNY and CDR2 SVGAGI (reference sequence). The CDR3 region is CASSYSGRGEQYF. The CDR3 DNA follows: TGTGCCAGCAGTTACTCGGGAAGGGGCGAGCAGTACTTC.

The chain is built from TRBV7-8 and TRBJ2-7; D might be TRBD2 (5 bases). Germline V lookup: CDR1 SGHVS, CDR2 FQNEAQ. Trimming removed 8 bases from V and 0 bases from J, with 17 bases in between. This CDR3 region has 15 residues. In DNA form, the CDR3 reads TGTGCCAGCGCCCGAAGAGAGGGCGTCTCCTACGAGCAGTACTTC. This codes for CASARREGVSYEQYF.

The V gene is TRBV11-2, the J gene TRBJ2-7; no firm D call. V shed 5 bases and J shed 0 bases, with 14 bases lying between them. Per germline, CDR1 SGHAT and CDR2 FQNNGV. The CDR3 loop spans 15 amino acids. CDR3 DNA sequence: TGTGCCAGCAGCCCCGGGTCAGTTAGCTCCTACGAGCAGTACTTC. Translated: CASSPGSVSSYEQYF.

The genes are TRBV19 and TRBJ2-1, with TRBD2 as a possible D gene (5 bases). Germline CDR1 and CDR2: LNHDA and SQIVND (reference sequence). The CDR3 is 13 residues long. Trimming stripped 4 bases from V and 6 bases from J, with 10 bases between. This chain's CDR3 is CASSTTGINEQFF. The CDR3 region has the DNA TGTGCCAGTAGTACCACGGGGATCAATGAGCAGTTCTTC.

The CDR3 nucleotides read TGTGCCAGCTCACCTCCAGGGGTTAACTATGGCTACACCTTC. It translates to CASSPPGVNYGYTF. J is TRBJ1-2 and V is TRBV18, with D tentatively TRBD1 (6 bases). Trimming took off 3 bases at V and 1 base at J, with 9 bases between the two ends. The CDR3 totals 14 residues. Germline V CDR1 and CDR2: KGHSH, LQKENI.

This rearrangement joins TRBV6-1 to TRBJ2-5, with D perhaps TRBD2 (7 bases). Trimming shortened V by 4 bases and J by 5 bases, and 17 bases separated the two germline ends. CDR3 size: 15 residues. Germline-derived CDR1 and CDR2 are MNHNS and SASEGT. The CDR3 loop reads CASSGSRGGGETQYF. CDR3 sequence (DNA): TGTGCCAGCAGTGGGAGTAGGGGGGGCGGTGAGACCCAGTACTTC.

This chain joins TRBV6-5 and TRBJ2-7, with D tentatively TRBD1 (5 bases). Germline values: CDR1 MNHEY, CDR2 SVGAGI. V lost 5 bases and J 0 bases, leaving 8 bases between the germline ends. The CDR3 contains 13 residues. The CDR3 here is CASSRQSSYEQYF. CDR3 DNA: TGTGCCAGCAGTCGACAGAGCTCCTACGAGCAGTACTTC.

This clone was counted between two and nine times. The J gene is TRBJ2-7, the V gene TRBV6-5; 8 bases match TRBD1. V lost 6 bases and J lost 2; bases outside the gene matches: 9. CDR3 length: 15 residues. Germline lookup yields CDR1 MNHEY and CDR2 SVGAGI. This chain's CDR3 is CASRRQGLGAYEQYF. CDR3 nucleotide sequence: TGTGCCAGCAGACGACAGGGGCTAGGGGCCTACGAGCAGTACTTC.

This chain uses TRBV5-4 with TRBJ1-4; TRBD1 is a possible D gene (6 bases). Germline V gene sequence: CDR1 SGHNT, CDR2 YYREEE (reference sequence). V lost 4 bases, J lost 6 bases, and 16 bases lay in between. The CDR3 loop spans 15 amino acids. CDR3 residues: CASSRQDRGDEKLFF. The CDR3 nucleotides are TGTGCCAGCAGCCGACAGGACCGGGGGGATGAAAAACTGTTTTTT.

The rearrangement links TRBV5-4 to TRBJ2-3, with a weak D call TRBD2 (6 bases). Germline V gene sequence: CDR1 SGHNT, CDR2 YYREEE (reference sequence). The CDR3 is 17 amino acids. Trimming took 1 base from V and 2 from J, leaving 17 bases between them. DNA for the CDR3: TGTGCCAGCAGCTTGCCTCTAGCGCAGCCGTACACAGATACGCAGTATTTT. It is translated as CASSLPLAQPYTDTQYF.

In DNA form, the CDR3 reads TGTGCCAGCAGCGACAGAGACTATGGCTACACCTTC. Amino acids: CASSDRDYGYTF. V and J are TRBV11-1 and TRBJ1-2; TRBD1 is a possible D gene (5 bases). The CDR3 is 12 amino acids. In germline, CDR1 is SGHAT, CDR2 FQDESV (reference sequence). Trimming pared 5 bases from V and 3 bases from J, leaving 7 bases between. The full variable domain, completed using reference TRBV11-1 and TRBJ1-2, is EAEVAQSPRYKITEKSQAVAFWCDPISGHATLYWYRQILGQGPELLVQFQDESVVDDSQLPKDRFSAERLKGVDSTLKIQPAELGDSAMYLCASSDRDYGYTFGSGTRLTVV.

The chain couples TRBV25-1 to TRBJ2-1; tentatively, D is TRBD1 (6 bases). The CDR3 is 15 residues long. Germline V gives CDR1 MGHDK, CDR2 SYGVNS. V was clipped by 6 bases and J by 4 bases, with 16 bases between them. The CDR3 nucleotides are TGTGCCAGCAGCCGGAGTTTAGGACAGTACAATGAGCAGTTCTTC. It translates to CASSRSLGQYNEQFF.

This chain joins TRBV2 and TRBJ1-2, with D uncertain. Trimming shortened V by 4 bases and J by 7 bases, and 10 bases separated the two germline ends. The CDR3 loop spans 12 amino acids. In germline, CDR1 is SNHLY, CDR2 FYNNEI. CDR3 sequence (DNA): TGTGCCAGCAGTGTACGGGTTGGTGGCTACACCTTC. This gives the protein CASSVRVGGYTF.

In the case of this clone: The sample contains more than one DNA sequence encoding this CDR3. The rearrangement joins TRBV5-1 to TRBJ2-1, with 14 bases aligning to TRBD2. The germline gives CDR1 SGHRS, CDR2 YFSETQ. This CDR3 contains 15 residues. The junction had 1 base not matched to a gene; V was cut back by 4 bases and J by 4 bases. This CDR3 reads CASSRTSGGYNEQFF. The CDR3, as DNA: TGCGCCAGCAGCCGGACTAGCGGGGGGTACAATGAGCAGTTCTTC.

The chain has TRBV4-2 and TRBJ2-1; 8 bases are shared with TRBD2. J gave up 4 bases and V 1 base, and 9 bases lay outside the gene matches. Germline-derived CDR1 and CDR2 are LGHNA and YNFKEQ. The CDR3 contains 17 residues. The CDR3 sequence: CASSQVIRGGLYNEQFF. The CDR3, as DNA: TGTGCCAGCAGCCAAGTTATTCGGGGGGGGCTTTACAATGAGCAGTTCTTC.

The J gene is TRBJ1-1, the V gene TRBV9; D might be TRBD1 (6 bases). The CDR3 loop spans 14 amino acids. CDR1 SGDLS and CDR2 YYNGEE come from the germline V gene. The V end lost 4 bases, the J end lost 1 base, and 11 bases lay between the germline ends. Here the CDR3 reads CASSTGTTNTEAFF. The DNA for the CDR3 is TGTGCCAGCAGCACCGGGACAACGAACACTGAAGCTTTCTTT.

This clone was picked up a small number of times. The CDR3 DNA reads as TGTGCCAGTAAGGCTAGCGGGGGGGCCTTTGCGACCCAGTACTTC. This sequence encodes CASKASGGAFATQYF. V is TRBV19 and J is TRBJ2-5, with TRBD2 matching 12 bases. V lost 7 bases, J lost 7 bases, and 10 bases stayed unmatched. CDR3 size: 15 residues. Germline CDR1 LNHDA, CDR2 SQIVND (reference sequence).

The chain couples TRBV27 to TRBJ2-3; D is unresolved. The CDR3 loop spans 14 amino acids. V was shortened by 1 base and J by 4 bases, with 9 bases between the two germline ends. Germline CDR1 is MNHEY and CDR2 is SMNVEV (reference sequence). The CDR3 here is CASSLFQRSDTQYF. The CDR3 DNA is TGTGCCAGCAGTTTATTTCAGCGATCAGATACGCAGTATTTT.

The CDR3 protein is CASSYSSGQRPTPLHF. For the CDR3, the DNA is TGTGCCAGCAGTTACTCATCCGGACAGCGCCCCACACCCCTCCACTTT. The V call is TRBV6-5, the J call TRBJ1-6, with D tentatively TRBD1 (6 bases). CDR1 is MNHEY, CDR2 SVGAGI, per germline. The CDR3 covers 16 residues. V gave up 0 bases and J gave up 11 bases, with 17 bases separating them.

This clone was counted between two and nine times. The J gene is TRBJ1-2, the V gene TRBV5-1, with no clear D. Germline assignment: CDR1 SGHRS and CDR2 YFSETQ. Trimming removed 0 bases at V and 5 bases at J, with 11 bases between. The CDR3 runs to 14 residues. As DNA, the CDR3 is TGCGCCAGCAGCTTGGTGGTTCAGACTTATGGCTACACCTTC. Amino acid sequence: CASSLVVQTYGYTF. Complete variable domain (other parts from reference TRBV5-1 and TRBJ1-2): KAGVTQTPRYLIKTRGQQVTLSCSPISGHRSVSWYQQTPGQGLQFLFEYFSETQRNKGNFPGRFSGRQFSNSRSEMNVSTLELGDSALYLCASSLVVQTYGYTFGSGTRLTVV.

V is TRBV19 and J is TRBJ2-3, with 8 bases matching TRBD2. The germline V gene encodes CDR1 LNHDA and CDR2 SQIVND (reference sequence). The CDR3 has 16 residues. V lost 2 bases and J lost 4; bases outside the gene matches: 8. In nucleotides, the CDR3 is TGTGCCAGTAGTATAATACGGGGGGGCTGGTCAGATACGCAGTATTTT. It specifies CASSIIRGGWSDTQYF.

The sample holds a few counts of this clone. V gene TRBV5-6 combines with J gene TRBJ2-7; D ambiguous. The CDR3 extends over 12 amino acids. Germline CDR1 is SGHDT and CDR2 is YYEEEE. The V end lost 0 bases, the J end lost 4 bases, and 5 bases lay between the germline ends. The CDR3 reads CASSLGRYEQYF. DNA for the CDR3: TGTGCCAGCAGCTTGGGTCGTTACGAGCAGTACTTC. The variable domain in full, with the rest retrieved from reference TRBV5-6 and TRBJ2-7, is DAGVTQSPTHLIKTRGQQVTLRCSPKSGHDTVSWYQQALGQGPQFIFQYYEEEERQRGNFPDRFSGHQFPNYSSELNVNALLLGDSALYLCASSLGRYEQYFGPGTRLTVT.